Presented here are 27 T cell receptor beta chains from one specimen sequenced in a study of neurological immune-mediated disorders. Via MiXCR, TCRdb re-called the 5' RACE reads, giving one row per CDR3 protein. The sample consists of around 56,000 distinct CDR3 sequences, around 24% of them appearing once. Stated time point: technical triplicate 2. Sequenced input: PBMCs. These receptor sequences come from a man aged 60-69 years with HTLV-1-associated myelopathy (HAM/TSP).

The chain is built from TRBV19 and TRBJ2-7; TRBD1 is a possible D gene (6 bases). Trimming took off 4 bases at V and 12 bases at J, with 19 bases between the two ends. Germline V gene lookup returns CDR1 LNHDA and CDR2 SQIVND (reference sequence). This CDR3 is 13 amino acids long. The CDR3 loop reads CASSKADSPFPYF. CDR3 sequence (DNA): TGTGCCAGTAGTAAAGCGGACAGCCCTTTTCCGTACTTC.

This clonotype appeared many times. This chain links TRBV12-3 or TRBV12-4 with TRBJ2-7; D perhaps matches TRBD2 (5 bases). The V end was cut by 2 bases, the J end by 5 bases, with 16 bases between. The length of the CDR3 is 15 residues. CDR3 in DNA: TGTGCCAGCAGTTTAAGCCCACTCTGGACTCACGAGCAGTACTTC. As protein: CASSLSPLWTHEQYF.

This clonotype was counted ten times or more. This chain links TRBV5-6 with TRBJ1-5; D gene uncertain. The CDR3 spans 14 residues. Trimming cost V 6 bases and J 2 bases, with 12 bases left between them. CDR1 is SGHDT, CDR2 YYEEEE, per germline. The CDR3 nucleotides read TGTGCCAGCACCGTCGGAGGTGGCAATCAGCCCCAGCATTTT. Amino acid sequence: CASTVGGGNQPQHF.

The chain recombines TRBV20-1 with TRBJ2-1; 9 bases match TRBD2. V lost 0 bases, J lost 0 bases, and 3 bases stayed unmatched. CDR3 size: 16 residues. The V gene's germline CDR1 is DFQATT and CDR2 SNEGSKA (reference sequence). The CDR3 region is CSAREGLAVSYNEQFF. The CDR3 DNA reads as TGCAGTGCTAGAGAGGGACTAGCCGTCTCCTACAATGAGCAGTTCTTC.

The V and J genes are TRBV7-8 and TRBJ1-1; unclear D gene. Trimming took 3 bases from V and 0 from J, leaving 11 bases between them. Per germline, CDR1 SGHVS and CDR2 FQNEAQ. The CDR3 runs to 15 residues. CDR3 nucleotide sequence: TGTGCCAGCAGCTTCCCCGTGACAATGAACACTGAAGCTTTCTTT. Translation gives CASSFPVTMNTEAFF.

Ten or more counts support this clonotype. The CDR3 protein is CSARKAGPNTEAFF. The CDR3 DNA reads TGCAGTGCTAGAAAAGCGGGTCCTAACACTGAAGCTTTCTTT. This rearrangement joins TRBV20-1 to TRBJ1-1; D unresolved. V lost 2 bases to trimming and J lost 2 bases, with 12 bases between them. Germline values: CDR1 DFQATT, CDR2 SNEGSKA (reference sequence). The CDR3 is 14 amino acids.

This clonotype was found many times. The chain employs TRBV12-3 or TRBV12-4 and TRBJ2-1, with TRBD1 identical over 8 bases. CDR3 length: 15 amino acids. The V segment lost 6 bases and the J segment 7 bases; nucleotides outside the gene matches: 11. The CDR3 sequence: CASSNAAQGGNEQFF. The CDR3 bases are TGTGCCAGCAGCAACGCCGCACAGGGGGGAAATGAGCAGTTCTTC.

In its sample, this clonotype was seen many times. In DNA form, the CDR3 reads TGCAGCCCAAGGACAGGGGGCCGGTACGAGCAGTACTTC. It yields the protein CSPRTGGRYEQYF. The J gene is TRBJ2-7, the V gene TRBV29-1, with 11 bases matching TRBD1. V lost 8 bases, J lost 4 bases, and 7 bases stayed unmatched. There are 13 residues in the CDR3. CDR1 is SQVTM, CDR2 ANQGSEA, per germline.

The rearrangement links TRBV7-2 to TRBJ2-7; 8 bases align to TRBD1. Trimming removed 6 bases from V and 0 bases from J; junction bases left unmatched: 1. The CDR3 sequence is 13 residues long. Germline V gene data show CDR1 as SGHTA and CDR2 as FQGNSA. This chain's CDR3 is CASRQGGSYEQYF. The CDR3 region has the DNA TGTGCCAGCAGACAGGGGGGCTCCTACGAGCAGTACTTC. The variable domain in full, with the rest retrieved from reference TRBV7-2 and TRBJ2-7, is GAGVSQSPSNKVTEKGKDVELRCDPISGHTALYWYRQSLGQGLEFLIYFQGNSAPDKSGLPSDRFSAERTGGSVSTLTIQRTQQEDSAVYLCASRQGGSYEQYFGPGTRLTVT.

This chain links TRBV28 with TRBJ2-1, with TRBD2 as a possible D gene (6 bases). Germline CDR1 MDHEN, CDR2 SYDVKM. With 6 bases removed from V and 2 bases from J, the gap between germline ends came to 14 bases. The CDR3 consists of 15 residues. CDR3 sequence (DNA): TGTGCCAGCAGCCTTGGGACTGCGACCTACAATGAGCAGTTCTTC. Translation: CASSLGTATYNEQFF.

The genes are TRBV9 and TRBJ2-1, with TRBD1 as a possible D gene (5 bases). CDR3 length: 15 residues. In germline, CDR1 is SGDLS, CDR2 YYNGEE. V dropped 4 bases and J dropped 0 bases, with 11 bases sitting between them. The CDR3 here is CASSPRTRSYNEQFF. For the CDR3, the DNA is TGTGCCAGCAGCCCTCGGACACGCTCCTACAATGAGCAGTTCTTC.

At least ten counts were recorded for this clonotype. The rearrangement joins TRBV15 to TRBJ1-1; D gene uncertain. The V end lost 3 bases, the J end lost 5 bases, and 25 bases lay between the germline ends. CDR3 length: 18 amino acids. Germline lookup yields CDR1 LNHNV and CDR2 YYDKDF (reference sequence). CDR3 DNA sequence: TGTGCCACCAGCAGCTCCCCCAGCGGCGGAGGATGGTGGACTGAAGCTTTCTTT. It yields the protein CATSSSPSGGGWWTEAFF.

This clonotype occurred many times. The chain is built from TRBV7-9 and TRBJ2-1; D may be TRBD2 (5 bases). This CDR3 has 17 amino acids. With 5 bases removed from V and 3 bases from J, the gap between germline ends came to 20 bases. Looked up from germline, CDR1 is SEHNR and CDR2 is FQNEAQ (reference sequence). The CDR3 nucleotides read TGTGCCAGCAGCCCCCCCCCCAGGCTAGCAGTCTACAATGAGCAGTTCTTC. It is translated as CASSPPPRLAVYNEQFF.

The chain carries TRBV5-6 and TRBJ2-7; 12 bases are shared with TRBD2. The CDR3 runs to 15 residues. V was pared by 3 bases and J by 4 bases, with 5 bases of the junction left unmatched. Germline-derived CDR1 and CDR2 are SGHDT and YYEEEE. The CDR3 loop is CASSYRLAGVYEQYF. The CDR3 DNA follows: TGTGCCAGCAGCTATCGACTAGCGGGAGTATACGAGCAGTACTTC. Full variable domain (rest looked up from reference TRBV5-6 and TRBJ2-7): DAGVTQSPTHLIKTRGQQVTLRCSPKSGHDTVSWYQQALGQGPQFIFQYYEEEERQRGNFPDRFSGHQFPNYSSELNVNALLLGDSALYLCASSYRLAGVYEQYFGPGTRLTVT.

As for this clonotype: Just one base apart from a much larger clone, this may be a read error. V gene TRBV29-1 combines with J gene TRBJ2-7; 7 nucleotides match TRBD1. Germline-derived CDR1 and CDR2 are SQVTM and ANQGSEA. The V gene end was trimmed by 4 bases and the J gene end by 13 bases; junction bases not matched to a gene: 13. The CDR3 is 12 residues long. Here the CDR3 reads CSVVGTAPGHYF. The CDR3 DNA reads TGCAGCGTTGTGGGGACAGCTCCCGGGCATTACTTC.

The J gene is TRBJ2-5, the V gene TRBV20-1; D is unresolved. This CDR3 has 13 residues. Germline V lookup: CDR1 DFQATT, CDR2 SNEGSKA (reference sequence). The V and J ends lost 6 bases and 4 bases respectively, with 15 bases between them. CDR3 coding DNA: TGCAGTGCCCAATCCCCCGACGGAGAGACCCAGTACTTC. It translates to CSAQSPDGETQYF.

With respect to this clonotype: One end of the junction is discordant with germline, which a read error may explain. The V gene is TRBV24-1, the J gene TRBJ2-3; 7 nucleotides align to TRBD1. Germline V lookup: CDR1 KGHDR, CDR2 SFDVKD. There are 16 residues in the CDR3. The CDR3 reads CATSDWGGEGTDTQYF. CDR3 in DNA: TGTGCCACCAGTGATTGGGGCGGAGAGGGGACAGATACACAGTATTTT.

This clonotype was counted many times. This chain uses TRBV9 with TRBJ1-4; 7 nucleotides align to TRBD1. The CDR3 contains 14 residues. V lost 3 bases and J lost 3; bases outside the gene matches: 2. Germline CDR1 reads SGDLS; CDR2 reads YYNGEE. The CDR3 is CASSAGQANEKLFF. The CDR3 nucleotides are TGTGCCAGCAGCGCCGGACAGGCTAATGAAAAACTGTTTTTT.

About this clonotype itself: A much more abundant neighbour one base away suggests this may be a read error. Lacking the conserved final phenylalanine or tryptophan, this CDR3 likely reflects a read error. The CDR3: CASSPGTADTQYV. Here the CDR3 DNA reads TGTGCCAGCTCACCGGGCACAGCGGATACGCAGTATGTT. The chain is built from TRBV11-2 and TRBJ2-3; D remains unclear. V dropped 8 bases and J dropped 6 bases, with 15 bases sitting between them. CDR1 and CDR2 from the germline V gene are SGHAT and FQNNGV. CDR3 length: 13 residues.

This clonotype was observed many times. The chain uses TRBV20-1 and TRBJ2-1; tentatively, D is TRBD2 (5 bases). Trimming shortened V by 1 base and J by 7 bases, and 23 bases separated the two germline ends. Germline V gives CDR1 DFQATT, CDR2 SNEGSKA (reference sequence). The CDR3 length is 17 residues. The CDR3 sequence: CSARVEKRSRITNEQFF. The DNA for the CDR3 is TGCAGTGCTAGAGTTGAGAAGCGGAGTAGAATTACGAATGAGCAGTTCTTC.

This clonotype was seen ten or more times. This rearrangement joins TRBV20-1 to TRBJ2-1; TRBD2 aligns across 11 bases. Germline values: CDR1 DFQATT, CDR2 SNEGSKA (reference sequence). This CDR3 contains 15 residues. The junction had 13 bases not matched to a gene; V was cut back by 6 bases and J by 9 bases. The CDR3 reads CSAPIGTSGAGEQFF. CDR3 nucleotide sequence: TGCAGTGCCCCAATAGGGACTAGCGGTGCGGGTGAGCAGTTCTTC.

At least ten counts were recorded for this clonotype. The CDR3 protein is CASSQGTRAGADYEQYF. In DNA, the CDR3 is TGTGCCAGCAGCCAAGGCACGCGGGCGGGAGCGGACTACGAGCAGTACTTC. This chain joins TRBV3-1 and TRBJ2-7; 7 bases fit TRBD2. Germline CDR1 reads LGHDT; CDR2 reads YNNKEL (reference sequence). This CDR3 is 17 amino acids long. V lost 1 base, J lost 3 bases, and 12 bases stayed unmatched.

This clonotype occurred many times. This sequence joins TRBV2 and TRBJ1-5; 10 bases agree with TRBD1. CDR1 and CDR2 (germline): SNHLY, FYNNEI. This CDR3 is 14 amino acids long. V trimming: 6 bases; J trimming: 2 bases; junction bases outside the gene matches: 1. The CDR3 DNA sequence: TGTGCCAGCAGCGGACAGGGGGGCAATCAGCCCCAGCATTTT. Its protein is CASSGQGGNQPQHF.

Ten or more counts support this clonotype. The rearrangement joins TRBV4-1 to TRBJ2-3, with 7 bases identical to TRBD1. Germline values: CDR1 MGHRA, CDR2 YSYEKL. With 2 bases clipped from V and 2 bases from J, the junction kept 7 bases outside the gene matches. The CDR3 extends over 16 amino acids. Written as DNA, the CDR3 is TGCGCCAGCAGCCAACCCCGACAGGGTCACACAGATACGCAGTATTTT. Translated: CASSQPRQGHTDTQYF.

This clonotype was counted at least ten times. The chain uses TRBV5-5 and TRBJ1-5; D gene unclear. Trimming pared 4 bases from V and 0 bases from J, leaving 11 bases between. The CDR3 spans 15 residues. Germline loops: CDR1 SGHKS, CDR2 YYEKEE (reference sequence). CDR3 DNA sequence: TGTGCCAGCAGCCTGGACGCTACTAGCAATCAGCCCCAGCATTTT. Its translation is CASSLDATSNQPQHF.

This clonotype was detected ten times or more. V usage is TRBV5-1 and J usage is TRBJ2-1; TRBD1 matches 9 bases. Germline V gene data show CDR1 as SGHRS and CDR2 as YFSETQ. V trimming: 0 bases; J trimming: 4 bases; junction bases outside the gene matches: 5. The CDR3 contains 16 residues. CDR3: CASSLEKGTGYNEQFF. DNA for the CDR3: TGCGCCAGCAGCTTGGAGAAAGGGACAGGGTACAATGAGCAGTTCTTC.

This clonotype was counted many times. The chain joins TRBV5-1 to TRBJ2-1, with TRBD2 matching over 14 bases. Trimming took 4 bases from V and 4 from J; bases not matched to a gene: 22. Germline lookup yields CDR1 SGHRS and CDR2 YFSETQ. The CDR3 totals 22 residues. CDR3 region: CASSPTPGTSGRWGGGYNEQFF. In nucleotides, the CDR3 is TGCGCCAGCAGCCCGACCCCCGGGACTAGCGGGAGATGGGGCGGGGGATACAATGAGCAGTTCTTC. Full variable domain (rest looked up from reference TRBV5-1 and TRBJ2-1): KAGVTQTPRYLIKTRGQQVTLSCSPISGHRSVSWYQQTPGQGLQFLFEYFSETQRNKGNFPGRFSGRQFSNSRSEMNVSTLELGDSALYLCASSPTPGTSGRWGGGYNEQFFGPGTRLTVL.